This record concerns one TCR beta chain sequence. The sample comes from a study of cytomegalovirus exposure and HLA in healthy donors. In the PCR, 60 Vbeta and 13 Jbeta primers were used. Some clones are missing from TCRdb's copy, which holds only in-frame ones; the method was immunoSEQ multiplex PCR. Its table lists approximately 210,000 clones. Germline V gives CDR1 KGHSH, CDR2 LQKENI. This CDR3 has 14 amino acids. V was pared by 3 bases and J by 0 bases, with 8 bases between. The chain has TRBV18 and TRBJ1-1; no reliable D call. This receptor was obtained from a woman younger than 45 in good health and CMV-seropositive. Material: PBMCs. The CDR3 DNA is TGTGCCAGCTCACCCGGTTCCATGAACACTGAAGCTTTCTTT. This codes for CASSPGSMNTEAFF.